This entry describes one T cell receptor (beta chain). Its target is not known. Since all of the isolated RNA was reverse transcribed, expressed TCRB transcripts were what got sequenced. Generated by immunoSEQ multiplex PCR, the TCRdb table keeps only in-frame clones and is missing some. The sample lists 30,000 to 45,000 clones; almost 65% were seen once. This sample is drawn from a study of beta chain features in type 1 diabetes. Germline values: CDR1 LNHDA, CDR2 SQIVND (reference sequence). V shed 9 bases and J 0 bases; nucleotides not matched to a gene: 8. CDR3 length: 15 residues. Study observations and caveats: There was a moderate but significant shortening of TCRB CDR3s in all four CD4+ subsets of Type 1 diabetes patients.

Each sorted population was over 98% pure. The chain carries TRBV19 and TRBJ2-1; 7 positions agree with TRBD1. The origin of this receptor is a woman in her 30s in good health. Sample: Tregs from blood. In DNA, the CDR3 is TGTGCCAGCAAAACAGGGGTCGGCTCCTACAATGAGCAGTTCTTC. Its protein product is CASKTGVGSYNEQFF. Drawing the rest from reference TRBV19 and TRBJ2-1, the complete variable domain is DGGITQSPKYLFRKEGQNVTLSCEQNLNHDAMYWYRQDPGQGLRLIYYSQIVNDFQKGDIAEGYSVSREKKESFPLTVTSAQKNPTAFYLCASKTGVGSYNEQFFGPGTRLTVL.